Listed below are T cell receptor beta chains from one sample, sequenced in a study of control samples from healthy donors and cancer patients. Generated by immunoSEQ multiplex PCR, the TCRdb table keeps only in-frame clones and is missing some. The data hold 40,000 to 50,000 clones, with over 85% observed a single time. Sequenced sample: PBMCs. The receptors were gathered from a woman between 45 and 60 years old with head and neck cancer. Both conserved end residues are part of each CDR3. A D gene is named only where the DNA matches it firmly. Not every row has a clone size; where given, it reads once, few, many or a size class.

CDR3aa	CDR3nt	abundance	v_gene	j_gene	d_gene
CAWSGGGYNSPLHF	TGTGCCTGGAGCGGGGGCGGCTATAATTCACCCCTCCACTTT	.	TRBV30	TRBJ1-6	.
CASRVGLGLSEQYF	TGTGCCAGCAGGGTTGGACTAGGTTTATCCGAGCAGTACTTC	.	TRBV5-6	TRBJ2-7	TRBD2
CASSRVTDTQYF	TGTGCCAGCAGCCGCGTCACAGATACGCAGTATTTT	.	TRBV3-1/TRBV3-2	TRBJ2-3	.
CASSFGQAGYNEQFF	TGTGCCAGCAGTTTCGGACAGGCGGGTTACAATGAGCAGTTCTTC	.	TRBV6-2/TRBV6-3	TRBJ2-1	TRBD1
CASSPGPKNIQYF	TGTGCCAGCTCACCCGGACCCAAAAACATTCAGTACTTC	once	TRBV18	TRBJ2-4	.
CAWKGDRGLPMNTEAFF	TGTGCCTGGAAGGGGGACAGGGGGCTGCCTATGAACACTGAAGCTTTCTTT	once	TRBV30	TRBJ1-1	TRBD1
CASSRDFYEQYF	TGTGCCAGCAGCCGGGACTTTTACGAGCAGTACTTC	.	TRBV5-5	TRBJ2-7	.
CSASRRTEGYTF	TGCAGTGCTAGTCGGCGTACGGAGGGCTACACCTTC	.	TRBV20-1	TRBJ1-2	.
CSPEYQETQYF	TGCTCTCCGGAATACCAAGAGACCCAGTACTTC	.	TRBV20-1	TRBJ2-5	.
CASSIRQGDQPQHF	TGTGCCAGTAGTATACGACAGGGGGATCAGCCCCAGCATTTT	.	TRBV19	TRBJ1-5	TRBD1
CATSRDPGGGNTEAFF	TGTGCCACCAGCAGAGATCCTGGGGGAGGGAACACTGAAGCTTTCTTT	medium-sized	TRBV15	TRBJ1-1	.
CASSLVAVELNTEAFF	TGCGCCAGCAGCTTGGTAGCAGTAGAATTGAACACTGAAGCTTTCTTT	.	TRBV5-1	TRBJ1-1	.
CASSVEGASNTGELFF	TGTGCCAGCAGCGTAGAGGGGGCCTCGAACACCGGGGAGCTGTTTTTT	.	TRBV9	TRBJ2-2	TRBD1
CASSLAGWGQETQYF	TGTGCCAGCAGCTTAGCGGGTTGGGGCCAAGAGACCCAGTACTTC	once	TRBV7-2	TRBJ2-5	.
CASSQVGILNGYTF	TGTGCCAGCAGCCAAGTAGGGATCCTAAACGGCTACACCTTC	.	TRBV3-1/TRBV3-2	TRBJ1-2	.
CASKPGTGLREQYF	TGTGCCAGCAAACCCGGGACAGGGCTAAGGGAGCAGTACTTC	.	TRBV13	TRBJ2-7	TRBD1
CASSQPGDMDYEQYF	TGTGCCAGCAGCCAACCAGGGGACATGGACTACGAGCAGTACTTC	.	TRBV4-2	TRBJ2-7	.
CASSQTQGAGSNQPQHF	TGTGCCAGCAGCCAAACCCAGGGGGCTGGGTCCAATCAGCCCCAGCATTTT	.	TRBV4-2	TRBJ1-5	TRBD1
CASSFLAGTQDGYTF	TGCGCCAGCAGCTTTTTGGCGGGGACACAGGATGGCTACACCTTC	.	TRBV5-1	TRBJ1-2	.
CASSLAWGGIRGYTF	TGTGCCAGCAGCCTTGCCTGGGGGGGGATAAGAGGCTACACCTTC	.	TRBV5-6	TRBJ1-2	.
CASSLANPGSGANVLTF	TGTGCCAGCAGCTTAGCGAACCCGGGGTCTGGGGCCAACGTCCTGACTTTC	.	TRBV7-2	TRBJ2-6	.
CASSGPGQGAQGYTF	TGTGCCAGCAGCGGACCGGGACAGGGGGCGCAAGGCTACACCTTC	once	TRBV5-4	TRBJ1-2	TRBD1
CASAGGGYNEQFF	TGTGCCAGCGCCGGGGGGGGATACAATGAGCAGTTCTTC	.	TRBV25-1	TRBJ2-1	TRBD2
CASSEPGQGYTEAFF	TGTGCCAGCAGTGAACCGGGACAGGGATACACTGAAGCTTTCTTT	.	TRBV6-1	TRBJ1-1	TRBD1
CASSARGASQPQHF	TGTGCCAGCAGCGCTAGAGGGGCCAGCCAGCCCCAGCATTTT	once	TRBV2	TRBJ1-5	.